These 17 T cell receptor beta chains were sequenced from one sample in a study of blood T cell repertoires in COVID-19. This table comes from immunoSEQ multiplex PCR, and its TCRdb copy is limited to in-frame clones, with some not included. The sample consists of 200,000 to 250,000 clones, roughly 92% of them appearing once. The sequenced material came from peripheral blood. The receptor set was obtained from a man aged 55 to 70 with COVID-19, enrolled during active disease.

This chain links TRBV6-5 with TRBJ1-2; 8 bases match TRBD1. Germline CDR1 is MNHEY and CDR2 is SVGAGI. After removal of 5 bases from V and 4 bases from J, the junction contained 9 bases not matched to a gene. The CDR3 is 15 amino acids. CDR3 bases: TGTGCCAGCAGTACTCGGACAGGGCGGGCCTATGGCTACACCTTC. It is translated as CASSTRTGRAYGYTF.

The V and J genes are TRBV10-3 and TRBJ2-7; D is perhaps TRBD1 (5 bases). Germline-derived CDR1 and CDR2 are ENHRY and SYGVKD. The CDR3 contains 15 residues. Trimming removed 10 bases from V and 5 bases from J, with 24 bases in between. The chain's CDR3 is CATLGRTLGAHEQYF. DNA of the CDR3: TGTGCCACCCTCGGACGGACCCTAGGGGCCCACGAGCAGTACTTC.

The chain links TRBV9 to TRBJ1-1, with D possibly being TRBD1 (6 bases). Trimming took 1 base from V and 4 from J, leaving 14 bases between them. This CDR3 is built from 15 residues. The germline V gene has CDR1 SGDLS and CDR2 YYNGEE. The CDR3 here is CASSVRGGSGTEAFF. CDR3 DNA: TGTGCCAGCAGCGTAAGGGGGGGAAGTGGCACTGAAGCTTTCTTT.

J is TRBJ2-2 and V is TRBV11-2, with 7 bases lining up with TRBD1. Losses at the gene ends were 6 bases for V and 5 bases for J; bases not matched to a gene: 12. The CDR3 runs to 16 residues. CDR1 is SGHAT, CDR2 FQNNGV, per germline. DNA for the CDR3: TGTGCCAGCAGGACTATTCGGGACAGCTTAACCGGGGAGCTGTTTTTT. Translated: CASRTIRDSLTGELFF.

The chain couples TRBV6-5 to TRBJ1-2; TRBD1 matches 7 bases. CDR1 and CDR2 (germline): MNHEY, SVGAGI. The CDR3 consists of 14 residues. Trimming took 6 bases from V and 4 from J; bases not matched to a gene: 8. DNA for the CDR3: TGTGCCAGCAGCCTAGCACAGGGGCCCTATGGCTACACCTTC. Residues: CASSLAQGPYGYTF.

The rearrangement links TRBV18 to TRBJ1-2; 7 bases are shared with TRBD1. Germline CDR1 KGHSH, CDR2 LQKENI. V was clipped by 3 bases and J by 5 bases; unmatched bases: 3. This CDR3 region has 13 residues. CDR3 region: CASSPDREYGYTF. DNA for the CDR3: TGTGCCAGCTCACCTGACAGGGAATATGGCTACACCTTC.

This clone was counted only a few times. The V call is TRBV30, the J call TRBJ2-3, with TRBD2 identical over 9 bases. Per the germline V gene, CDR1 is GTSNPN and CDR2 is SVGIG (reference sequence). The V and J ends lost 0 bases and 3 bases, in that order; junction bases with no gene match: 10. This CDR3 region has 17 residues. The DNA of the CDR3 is TGTGCCTGGAGTGTTGGGTTGACTAGCGGATCTACAGATACGCAGTATTTT. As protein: CAWSVGLTSGSTDTQYF.

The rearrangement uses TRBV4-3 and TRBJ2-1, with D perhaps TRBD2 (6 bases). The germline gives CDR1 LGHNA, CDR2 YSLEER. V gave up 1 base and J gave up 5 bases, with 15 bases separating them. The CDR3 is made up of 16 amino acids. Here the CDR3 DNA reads TGCGCCAGCAGCCAAGGGAGGGCCCGAGGCGACAATGAGCAGTTCTTC. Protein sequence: CASSQGRARGDNEQFF.

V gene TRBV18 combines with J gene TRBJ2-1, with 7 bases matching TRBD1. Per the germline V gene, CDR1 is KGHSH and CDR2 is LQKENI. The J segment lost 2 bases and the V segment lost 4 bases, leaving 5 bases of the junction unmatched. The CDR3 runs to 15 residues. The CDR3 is CASSQTGTAYNEQFF. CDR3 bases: TGTGCCAGCTCACAAACCGGGACAGCCTACAATGAGCAGTTCTTC.

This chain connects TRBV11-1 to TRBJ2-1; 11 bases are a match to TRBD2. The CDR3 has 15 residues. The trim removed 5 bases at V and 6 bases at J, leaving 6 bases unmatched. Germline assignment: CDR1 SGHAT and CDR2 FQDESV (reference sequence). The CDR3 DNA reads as TGTGCCAGCAGCCCCTTTAGCGGGAGGGCCAATGAGCAGTTCTTC. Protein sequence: CASSPFSGRANEQFF.

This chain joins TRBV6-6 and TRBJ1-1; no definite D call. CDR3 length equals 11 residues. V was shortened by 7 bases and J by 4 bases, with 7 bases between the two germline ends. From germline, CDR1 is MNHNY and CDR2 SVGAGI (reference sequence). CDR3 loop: CASTRGTEAFF. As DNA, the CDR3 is TGTGCCAGCACCCGGGGCACTGAAGCTTTCTTT.

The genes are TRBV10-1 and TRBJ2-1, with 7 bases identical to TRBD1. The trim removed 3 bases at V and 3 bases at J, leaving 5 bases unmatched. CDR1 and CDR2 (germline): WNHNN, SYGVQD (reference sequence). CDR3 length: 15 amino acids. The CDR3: CASSDARGNYNEQFF. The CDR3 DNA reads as TGCGCCAGCAGTGACGCCAGGGGGAACTACAATGAGCAGTTCTTC.

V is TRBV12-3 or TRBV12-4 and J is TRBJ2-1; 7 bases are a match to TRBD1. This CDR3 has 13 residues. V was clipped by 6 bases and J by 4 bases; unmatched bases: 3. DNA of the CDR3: TGTGCCAGCAGCCGACAGGGATACAATGAGCAGTTCTTC. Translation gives CASSRQGYNEQFF.

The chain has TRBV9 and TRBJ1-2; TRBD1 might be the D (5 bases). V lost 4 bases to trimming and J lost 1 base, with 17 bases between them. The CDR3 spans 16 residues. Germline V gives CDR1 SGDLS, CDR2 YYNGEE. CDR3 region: CASSYLDTHFNYGYTF. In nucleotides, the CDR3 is TGTGCCAGCAGCTATTTGGACACCCACTTTAACTATGGCTACACCTTC.

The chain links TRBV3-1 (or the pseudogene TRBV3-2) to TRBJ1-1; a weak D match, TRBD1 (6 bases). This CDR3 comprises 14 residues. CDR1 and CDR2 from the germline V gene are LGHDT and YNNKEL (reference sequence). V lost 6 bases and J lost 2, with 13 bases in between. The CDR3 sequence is CASSTTGHNTEAFF. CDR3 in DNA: TGTGCCAGCAGTACAACAGGGCATAACACTGAAGCTTTCTTT.

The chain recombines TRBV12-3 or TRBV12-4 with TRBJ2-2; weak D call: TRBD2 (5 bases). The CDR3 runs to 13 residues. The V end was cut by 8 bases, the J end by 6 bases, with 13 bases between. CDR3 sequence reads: CASSPGVAGELFF. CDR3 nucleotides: TGTGCCAGCTCCCCCGGGGTTGCCGGGGAGCTGTTTTTT.

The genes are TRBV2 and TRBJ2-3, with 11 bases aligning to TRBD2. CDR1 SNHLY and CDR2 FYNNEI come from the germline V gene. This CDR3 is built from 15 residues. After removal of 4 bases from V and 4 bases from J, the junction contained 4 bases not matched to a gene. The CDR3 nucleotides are TGTGCCAGCAGTGCTTCACTAGCGGGGGCAGATACGCAGTATTTT. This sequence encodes CASSASLAGADTQYF. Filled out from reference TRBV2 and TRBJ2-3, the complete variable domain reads EPEVTQTPSHQVTQMGQEVILRCVPISNHLYFYWYRQILGQKVEFLVSFYNNEISEKSEIFDDQFSVERPDGSNFTLKIRSTKLEDSAMYFCASSASLAGADTQYFGPGTRLTVL.